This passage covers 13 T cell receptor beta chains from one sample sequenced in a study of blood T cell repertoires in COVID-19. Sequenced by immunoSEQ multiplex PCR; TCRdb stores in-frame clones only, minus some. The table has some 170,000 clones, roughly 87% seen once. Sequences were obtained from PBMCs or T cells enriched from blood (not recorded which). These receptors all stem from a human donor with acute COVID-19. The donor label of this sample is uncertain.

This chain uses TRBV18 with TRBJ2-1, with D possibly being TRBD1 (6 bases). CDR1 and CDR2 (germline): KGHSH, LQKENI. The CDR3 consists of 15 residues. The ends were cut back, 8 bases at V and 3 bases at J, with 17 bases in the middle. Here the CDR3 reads CASTSRGQNYNEQFF. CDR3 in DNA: TGTGCCAGCACCTCCCGCGGACAGAACTACAATGAGCAGTTCTTC.

CDR3 sequence: CASSPGHLEAFF. DNA of the CDR3: TGTGCCAGCTCACCGGGACATCTCGAAGCTTTCTTT. This rearrangement joins TRBV18 to TRBJ1-1; possibly TRBD1 for D (6 bases). V lost 3 bases to trimming and J lost 8 bases, with 10 bases between them. CDR1 KGHSH and CDR2 LQKENI come from the germline V gene. There are 12 residues in the CDR3.

The CDR3 sequence: CAISEGQGRPDTQYF. As DNA, the CDR3 is TGTGCCATCAGTGAGGGACAGGGGCGGCCAGATACGCAGTATTTT. The rearrangement links TRBV10-3 to TRBJ2-3; 9 nucleotides line up with TRBD1. The CDR3 is 15 amino acids. The ends lost 2 bases at V and 4 bases at J; junction bases unmatched: 4. Per the germline V gene, CDR1 is ENHRY and CDR2 is SYGVKD.

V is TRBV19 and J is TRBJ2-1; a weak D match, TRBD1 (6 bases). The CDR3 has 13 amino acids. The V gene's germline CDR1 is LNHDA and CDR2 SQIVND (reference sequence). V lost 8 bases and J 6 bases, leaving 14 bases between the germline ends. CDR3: CASLGGRANEQFF. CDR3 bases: TGTGCCAGTCTAGGGGGAAGGGCCAATGAGCAGTTCTTC.

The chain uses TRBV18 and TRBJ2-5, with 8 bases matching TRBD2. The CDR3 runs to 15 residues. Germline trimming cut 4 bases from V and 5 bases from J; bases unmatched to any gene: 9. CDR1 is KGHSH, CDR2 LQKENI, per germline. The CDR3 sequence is CASSRAGGAGETQYF. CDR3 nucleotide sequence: TGTGCCAGCTCACGGGCCGGGGGGGCCGGCGAGACCCAGTACTTC. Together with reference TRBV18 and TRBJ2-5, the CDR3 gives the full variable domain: NAGVMQNPRHLVRRRGQEARLRCSPMKGHSHVYWYRQLPEEGLKFMVYLQKENIIDESGMPKERFSAEFPKEGPSILRIQQVVRGDSAAYFCASSRAGGAGETQYFGPGTRLLVL.

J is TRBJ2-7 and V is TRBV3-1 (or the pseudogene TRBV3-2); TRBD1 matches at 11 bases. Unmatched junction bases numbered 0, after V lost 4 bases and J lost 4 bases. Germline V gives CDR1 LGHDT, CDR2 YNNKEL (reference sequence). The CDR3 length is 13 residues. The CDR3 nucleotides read TGTGCCAGCAGCCGGGACAGGGGGTACGAGCAGTACTTC. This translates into CASSRDRGYEQYF.

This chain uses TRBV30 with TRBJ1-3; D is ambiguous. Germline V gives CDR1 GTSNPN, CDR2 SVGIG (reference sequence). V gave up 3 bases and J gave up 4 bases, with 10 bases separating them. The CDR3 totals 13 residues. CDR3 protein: CAWRRDTGNTIYF. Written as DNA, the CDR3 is TGTGCCTGGAGACGCGACACAGGAAACACCATATATTTT.

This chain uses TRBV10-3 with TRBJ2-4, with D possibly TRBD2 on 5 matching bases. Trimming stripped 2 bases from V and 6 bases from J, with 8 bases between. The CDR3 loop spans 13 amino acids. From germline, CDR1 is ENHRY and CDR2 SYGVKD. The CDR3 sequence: CAISEGEGNIQYF. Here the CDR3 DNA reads TGTGCCATCAGTGAGGGCGAGGGAAACATTCAGTACTTC.

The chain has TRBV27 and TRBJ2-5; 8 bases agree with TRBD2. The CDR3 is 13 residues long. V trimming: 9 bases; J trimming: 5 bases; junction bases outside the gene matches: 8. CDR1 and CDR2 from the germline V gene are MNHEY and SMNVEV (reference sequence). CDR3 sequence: CASLRGAGETQYF. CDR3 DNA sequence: TGTGCCAGTCTGCGGGGGGCCGGGGAGACCCAGTACTTC.

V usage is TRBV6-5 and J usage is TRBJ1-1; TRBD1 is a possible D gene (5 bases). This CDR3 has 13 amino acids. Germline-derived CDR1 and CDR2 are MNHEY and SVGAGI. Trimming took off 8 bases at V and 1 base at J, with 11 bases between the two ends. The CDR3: CASRGEQNTEAFF. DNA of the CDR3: TGTGCCAGCCGGGGGGAACAGAACACTGAAGCTTTCTTT.

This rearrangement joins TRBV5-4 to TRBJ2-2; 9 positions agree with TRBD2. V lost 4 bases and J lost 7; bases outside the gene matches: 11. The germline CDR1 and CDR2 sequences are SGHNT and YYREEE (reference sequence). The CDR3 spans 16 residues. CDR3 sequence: CASSISSGGHFGELFF. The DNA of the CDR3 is TGTGCCAGCAGCATTTCCAGCGGGGGGCACTTCGGGGAGCTGTTTTTT.

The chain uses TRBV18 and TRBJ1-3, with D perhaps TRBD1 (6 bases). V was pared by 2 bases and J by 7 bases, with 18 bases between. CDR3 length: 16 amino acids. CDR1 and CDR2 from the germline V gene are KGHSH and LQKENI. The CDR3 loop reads CASSPGLAGDTNTIYF. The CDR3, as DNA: TGTGCCAGCTCACCAGGCTTGGCAGGGGACACCAACACCATATATTTT.

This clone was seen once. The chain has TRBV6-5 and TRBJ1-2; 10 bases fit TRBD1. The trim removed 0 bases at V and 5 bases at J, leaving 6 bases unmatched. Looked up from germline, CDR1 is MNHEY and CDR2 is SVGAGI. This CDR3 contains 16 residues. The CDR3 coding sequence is TGTGCCAGCAGTTACTCGAAGCCGGGACAGGGGTATGGCTACACCTTC. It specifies CASSYSKPGQGYGYTF.